Listed here are 9 T cell receptor beta chains from one sample, sequenced in a study of metastatic and nonmetastatic thyroid tumors. Patients were all untreated before their thyroid surgery. TCRdb re-called clones via MiXCR from the PCR reads. The data contain 30,000 to 40,000 clones, 15% of them singletons. The sequenced sample consisted of blood. The receptors shown here come from a male donor with papillary thyroid cancer or a benign thyroid nodule (not recorded which). Some clones in this sample may be carry-over from other donors' samples.

In this sample, this clone turned up many times. This rearrangement joins TRBV7-9 to TRBJ2-1; no clear D gene. Trimming removed 4 bases at V and 5 bases at J, with 21 bases between. Germline CDR1 reads SEHNR; CDR2 reads FQNEAQ (reference sequence). The CDR3 sequence is 17 residues long. CDR3 DNA sequence: TGTGCCAGCAGCTCAGAACTCAACCCCGACCGAAACAATGAGCAGTTCTTC. It specifies CASSSELNPDRNNEQFF.

V gene TRBV2 combines with J gene TRBJ1-4; 9 bases match TRBD1. Germline-derived CDR1 and CDR2 are SNHLY and FYNNEI. There are 16 residues in the CDR3. CDR3 region: CDSNPGTGNFGEKLFF. The CDR3 DNA reads as TGTGATAGCAATCCCGGGACAGGGAATTTTGGAGAAAAACTGTTTTTT.

There are many counts of this clone. The V call is TRBV20-1, the J call TRBJ2-7; possible D gene TRBD2, 5 bases. CDR1 is DFQATT, CDR2 SNEGSKA, per germline (reference sequence). The CDR3 is made up of 12 amino acids. Trimming took 6 bases from V and 5 from J, leaving 14 bases between them. This CDR3 is CSARRNENEQYF. The CDR3 nucleotides read TGCAGTGCGCGGAGGAATGAGAACGAGCAGTACTTC.

This clone was found many times. The rearrangement joins TRBV19 to TRBJ1-5, with TRBD1 matching over 7 bases. CDR3 length: 13 residues. The ends lost 9 bases at V and 1 base at J; junction bases unmatched: 3. CDR1 is LNHDA and CDR2 is SQIVND in the germline V gene (reference sequence). The CDR3 loop reads CASQTGSNQPQHF. CDR3 sequence (DNA): TGTGCCAGCCAGACAGGGAGCAATCAGCCCCAGCATTTT. Filled out from reference TRBV19 and TRBJ1-5, the complete variable domain reads DGGITQSPKYLFRKEGQNVTLSCEQNLNHDAMYWYRQDPGQGLRLIYYSQIVNDFQKGDIAEGYSVSREKKESFPLTVTSAQKNPTAFYLCASQTGSNQPQHFGDGTRLSIL.

This clone appeared many times. V is TRBV9 and J is TRBJ2-7, with D possibly being TRBD2 (6 bases). Germline assignment: CDR1 SGDLS and CDR2 YYNGEE. Between the trimmed V and J ends, which lost 0 bases and 2 bases, there was a span of 12 bases. This CDR3 is built from 15 residues. CDR3 in DNA: TGTGCCAGCAGCGTAGGTGACGCGGGAACCTACGAGCAGTACTTC. This encodes CASSVGDAGTYEQYF.

This clone was seen ten or more times. V gene TRBV7-9 combines with J gene TRBJ2-5; 9 bases agree with TRBD2. Unmatched junction bases numbered 6, after V lost 5 bases and J lost 5 bases. The CDR3 totals 14 residues. Germline V gene data show CDR1 as SEHNR and CDR2 as FQNEAQ (reference sequence). CDR3 in DNA: TGTGCCAGCAGCATTAGCGGGAGTGGGGAGACCCAGTACTTC. This translates into CASSISGSGETQYF. Complete variable domain (other parts from reference TRBV7-9 and TRBJ2-5): DTGVSQNPRHKITKRGQNVTFRCDPISEHNRLYWYRQTLGQGPEFLTYFQNEAQLEKSRLLSDRFSAERPKGSFSTLEIQRTEQGDSAMYLCASSISGSGETQYFGPGTRLLVL.

The chain employs TRBV11-2 and TRBJ1-2; D is uncertain. Trimming stripped 5 bases from V and 8 bases from J, with 21 bases between. The germline V gene encodes CDR1 SGHAT and CDR2 FQNNGV. The CDR3 loop spans 15 amino acids. CDR3 sequence (DNA): TGTGCCAGCAGCACCCTCGGGCAACTCTTAGGCGGCTACACCTTC. Protein sequence: CASSTLGQLLGGYTF. Drawing the rest from reference TRBV11-2 and TRBJ1-2, the complete variable domain is EAGVAQSPRYKIIEKRQSVAFWCNPISGHATLYWYQQILGQGPKLLIQFQNNGVVDDSQLPKDRFSAERLKGVDSTLKIQPAKLEDSAVYLCASSTLGQLLGGYTFGSGTRLTVV.

This clone occurred once. One junction end disagrees with the germline gene, perhaps due to a read error. The chain couples TRBV7-9 to TRBJ1-2, with 9 bases fitting TRBD1. The CDR3 loop spans 15 amino acids. Germline assignment: CDR1 SEHNR and CDR2 FQNEAQ (reference sequence). CDR3 nucleotides: TGTGCCATCAGCTCGGGACAGGGAGCTAACTATGGCTACACCTTC. Translating it yields CAISSGQGANYGYTF. Full variable domain (missing parts from reference TRBV7-9 and TRBJ1-2): DTGVSQNPRHKITKRGQNVTFRCDPISEHNRLYWYRQTLGQGPEFLTYFQNEAQLEKSRLLSDRFSAERPKGSFSTLEIQRTEQGDSAMYLCAISSGQGANYGYTFGSGTRLTVV.

In its sample, this clone was seen a few times. A much larger clone lies a single base off, so this may be a read error. The CDR3 sequence is CASSLSLQADEQFF. In DNA, the CDR3 is TGTGCTAGCAGCTTATCCCTCCAGGCGGATGAGCAGTTCTTC. The gene calls are TRBV7-7 and TRBJ2-1; no reliable D call. There are 14 residues in the CDR3. Germline V gene lookup returns CDR1 SSHAT and CDR2 FNYEAQ (reference sequence).